A selection of T cell receptor beta chains follows, all from one sample in a study of blood T cell repertoires in COVID-19. Sequenced by immunoSEQ multiplex PCR; TCRdb stores in-frame clones only, minus some. Of about 130,000 clones in the sample, about 83% are singletons; the top ten hold around 13%. The material sequenced was peripheral blood. Every receptor here comes from a human donor in a cohort sampled during active COVID-19. CDR3s include the opening cysteine and the closing phenylalanine or tryptophan. The order of the fields is V gene, clone size, J gene, D gene, CDR3 protein, CDR3 DNA. A D gene is named only where the DNA matches it firmly. A clone size is listed for some rows: how often the clone was seen (once, few, many), or a class if it is expanded.

v_gene: TRBV19; abundance: .; j_gene: TRBJ2-7; d_gene: TRBD2; CDR3aa: CASSPASGGPYEQYF; CDR3nt: TGTGCCAGTAGTCCGGCTAGCGGGGGGCCCTACGAGCAGTACTTC
v_gene: TRBV3-1/TRBV3-2; abundance: .; j_gene: TRBJ1-2; d_gene: TRBD1; CDR3aa: CASSRASTGGSGYGYTF; CDR3nt: TGTGCCAGCAGCCGCGCATCCACAGGGGGCTCGGGCTATGGCTACACCTTC
v_gene: TRBV3-1/TRBV3-2; abundance: .; j_gene: TRBJ2-1; d_gene: .; CDR3aa: CASSRVGGLSYNEQFF; CDR3nt: TGTGCCAGCAGCCGCGTGGGCGGGCTCTCCTACAATGAGCAGTTCTTC
v_gene: TRBV6-6; abundance: .; j_gene: TRBJ1-6; d_gene: TRBD1; CDR3aa: CASSYSPGQGNSPLHF; CDR3nt: TGTGCCAGCAGTTACTCGCCGGGACAGGGGAATTCACCCCTCCACTTT
v_gene: TRBV28; abundance: .; j_gene: TRBJ1-2; d_gene: .; CDR3aa: CASSQTTRYGYTF; CDR3nt: TGTGCCAGCAGCCAAACGACTAGATATGGCTACACCTTC
v_gene: TRBV5-1; abundance: .; j_gene: TRBJ2-3; d_gene: TRBD2; CDR3aa: CASSSSTSGGADTQYF; CDR3nt: TGCGCCAGCAGCAGCTCGACTAGCGGGGGGGCAGATACGCAGTATTTT
v_gene: TRBV6-6; abundance: once; j_gene: TRBJ1-2; d_gene: .; CDR3aa: CASSQRGRRQTGGYTF; CDR3nt: TGTGCCAGCAGCCAACGGGGAAGGCGCCAAACCGGGGGCTACACCTTC
v_gene: TRBV5-1; abundance: .; j_gene: TRBJ2-3; d_gene: .; CDR3aa: CASSLERVRDTQYF; CDR3nt: TGCGCCAGCAGCTTGGAACGGGTCCGAGATACGCAGTATTTT
v_gene: TRBV10-1; abundance: once; j_gene: TRBJ1-4; d_gene: .; CDR3aa: CASSDRRGTGEKLFF; CDR3nt: TGCGCCAGCAGTGACCGTCGAGGCACTGGGGAAAAACTGTTTTTT
v_gene: TRBV18; abundance: .; j_gene: TRBJ2-1; d_gene: TRBD2; CDR3aa: CASSPGRGAPNEQFF; CDR3nt: TGTGCCAGCTCACCGGGGCGGGGGGCCCCCAATGAGCAGTTCTTC
v_gene: TRBV2; abundance: .; j_gene: TRBJ2-3; d_gene: .; CDR3aa: CASSEGFAGTPDTQYF; CDR3nt: TGTGCCAGCAGTGAAGGGTTTGCGGGAACGCCAGATACGCAGTATTTT
v_gene: TRBV5-4; abundance: .; j_gene: TRBJ2-7; d_gene: .; CDR3aa: CASSLANQLGGREQYF; CDR3nt: TGTGCCAGCAGCTTGGCCAACCAGCTGGGGGGGCGCGAGCAGTACTTC
v_gene: TRBV6-5; abundance: .; j_gene: TRBJ2-2; d_gene: TRBD1; CDR3aa: CASSYYRGRTGELFF; CDR3nt: TGTGCCAGCAGTTACTACAGGGGACGAACCGGGGAGCTGTTTTTT
v_gene: TRBV7-8; abundance: few; j_gene: TRBJ2-7; d_gene: TRBD1; CDR3aa: CASSQGQGPSYEQYF; CDR3nt: TGTGCCAGCAGCCAGGGACAGGGGCCCTCCTACGAGCAGTACTTC
v_gene: TRBV10-3; abundance: .; j_gene: TRBJ1-2; d_gene: TRBD1; CDR3aa: CATGRAGQTNYGYTF; CDR3nt: TGTGCCACCGGGAGGGCGGGACAGACTAACTATGGCTACACCTTC
v_gene: TRBV4-1; abundance: .; j_gene: TRBJ1-5; d_gene: .; CDR3aa: CASSQDWGPNQPQHF; CDR3nt: TGCGCCAGCAGCCAAGATTGGGGGCCCAATCAGCCCCAGCATTTT
v_gene: TRBV6-6; abundance: .; j_gene: TRBJ2-7; d_gene: TRBD1; CDR3aa: CASSYSRQGPYEQYF; CDR3nt: TGTGCCAGCAGTTACTCGAGACAGGGACCCTACGAGCAGTACTTC
v_gene: TRBV5-5; abundance: .; j_gene: TRBJ1-2; d_gene: TRBD1; CDR3aa: CASSFDQGAYGYTF; CDR3nt: TGTGCCAGCAGCTTTGACCAGGGGGCGTATGGCTACACCTTC
v_gene: TRBV2; abundance: .; j_gene: TRBJ1-2; d_gene: TRBD1; CDR3aa: CASRLDRGGDGYTF; CDR3nt: TGTGCCAGCAGACTGGACAGGGGAGGGGATGGCTACACCTTC
v_gene: TRBV5-4; abundance: .; j_gene: TRBJ1-2; d_gene: .; CDR3aa: CASSLEVRTNYGYTF; CDR3nt: TGTGCCAGCAGCTTGGAAGTGAGAACGAACTATGGCTACACCTTC
v_gene: TRBV5-1; abundance: .; j_gene: TRBJ2-6; d_gene: .; CDR3aa: CASSLALSSSGANVLTF; CDR3nt: TGCGCCAGCAGCTTGGCTCTATCGAGCTCTGGGGCCAACGTCCTGACTTTC
v_gene: TRBV12-3/TRBV12-4; abundance: once; j_gene: TRBJ2-7; d_gene: .; CDR3aa: CASSSDVPGEQYF; CDR3nt: TGTGCCAGCAGTTCCGACGTCCCGGGCGAGCAGTACTTC
v_gene: TRBV3-1/TRBV3-2; abundance: .; j_gene: TRBJ2-7; d_gene: TRBD1; CDR3aa: CASSPRDSYEQYF; CDR3nt: TGTGCCAGCAGCCCCAGGGACAGCTACGAGCAGTACTTC
v_gene: TRBV5-4; abundance: few; j_gene: TRBJ1-4; d_gene: TRBD1; CDR3aa: CASSLSGTGDEKLFF; CDR3nt: TGTGCCAGCAGCCTCTCCGGGACAGGGGATGAAAAACTGTTTTTT
v_gene: TRBV11-2; abundance: .; j_gene: TRBJ2-2; d_gene: .; CDR3aa: CASSTGTTGELFF; CDR3nt: TGTGCCAGCAGCACAGGGACAACCGGGGAGCTGTTTTTT
v_gene: TRBV9; abundance: .; j_gene: TRBJ1-2; d_gene: TRBD1; CDR3aa: CASSVGAGQGGSNYGYTF; CDR3nt: TGTGCCAGCAGCGTAGGAGCAGGACAGGGGGGCTCTAACTATGGCTACACCTTC
v_gene: TRBV6-5; abundance: .; j_gene: TRBJ2-7; d_gene: TRBD2; CDR3aa: CASRLAGGLYEQYF; CDR3nt: TGTGCCAGCAGACTAGCGGGGGGCCTCTACGAGCAGTACTTC
v_gene: TRBV27; abundance: .; j_gene: TRBJ1-5; d_gene: .; CDR3aa: CASGTAASNQPQHF; CDR3nt: TGTGCCAGCGGAACGGCGGCGAGCAATCAGCCCCAGCATTTT
v_gene: TRBV3-1/TRBV3-2; abundance: .; j_gene: TRBJ1-1; d_gene: .; CDR3aa: CASSQGISASTPAFF; CDR3nt: TGTGCCAGCAGCCAAGGGATCAGCGCCTCCACCCCAGCTTTCTTT
v_gene: TRBV9; abundance: .; j_gene: TRBJ2-3; d_gene: TRBD2; CDR3aa: CASSVTGGGGTDTQYF; CDR3nt: TGTGCCAGCAGCGTCACCGGGGGGGGAGGGACAGATACGCAGTATTTT
v_gene: TRBV5-1; abundance: .; j_gene: TRBJ1-3; d_gene: .; CDR3aa: CASSTRQRSTIYF; CDR3nt: TGCGCCAGCAGCACCCGACAGAGGAGCACCATATATTTT
v_gene: TRBV7-8; abundance: .; j_gene: TRBJ2-1; d_gene: TRBD1; CDR3aa: CASSPTGGVHNEQFF; CDR3nt: TGTGCCAGCAGCCCGACAGGGGGCGTCCACAATGAGCAGTTCTTC
v_gene: TRBV19; abundance: .; j_gene: TRBJ1-5; d_gene: TRBD1; CDR3aa: CASSSGTGGGFQPQHF; CDR3nt: TGTGCCAGTAGTAGCGGGACAGGGGGGGGATTTCAGCCCCAGCATTTT